The T cell receptor (beta chain) described here comes from a study of blood T cell repertoires in COVID-19. The overall study: Samples of COVID-19 (acute and convalescent) were obtained from the United States, Italy and Spain.

This CDR3 contains 14 residues. CDR1 and CDR2 (germline): LNHDA, SQIVND (reference sequence). The junction had 5 bases not matched to a gene; V was cut back by 3 bases and J by 3 bases. Assay used: immunoSEQ multiplex PCR; TCRdb lists only in-frame clones, some missing. The sample contains over 200,000 clones, 70% to 90% of which appear only once. The gene calls are TRBV19 and TRBJ2-7; TRBD1 aligns across 7 bases. The sample comprised peripheral blood. This TCR came from a man aged 45-60 years with COVID-19, enrolled during active disease. The CDR3 loop reads CASSIRPGGYEQYF. Here the CDR3 DNA reads TGTGCCAGTAGTATCCGGCCAGGGGGCTACGAGCAGTACTTC.